This TCR beta chain emerged from a study of blood T cell repertoires in COVID-19. Study as a whole: The United States, Italy and Spain were the sources of the acute and convalescent COVID-19 samples. The cDNA or gDNA used as material had been derived from T cells, B-cell-depleted T cells, or PBMCs.

In the source study's methods: Quantification of nucleated cells was approximated via reference gene primer amplification. TCRdb's table, derived via immunoSEQ multiplex PCR, lists solely in-frame clones and lacks some. V and J calls plus clone size are reproduced from that table; the DNA served to infer D and trimming. This sample has approximately 130,000 clones, with around 85% found just once. V lost 2 bases, J lost 11 bases, and 22 bases lay in between. Germline-derived CDR1 and CDR2 are LNHDA and SQIVND (reference sequence). The CDR3 spans 16 residues. This TCR was recovered from a human donor in a cohort sampled during active COVID-19. The chain joins TRBV19 to TRBJ1-5; D is unclear. Sequenced input: peripheral blood. Here the CDR3 reads CASSISPTGWKSAQHF. CDR3 in DNA: TGTGCCAGTAGTATATCACCGACGGGGTGGAAGTCAGCCCAGCATTTT.